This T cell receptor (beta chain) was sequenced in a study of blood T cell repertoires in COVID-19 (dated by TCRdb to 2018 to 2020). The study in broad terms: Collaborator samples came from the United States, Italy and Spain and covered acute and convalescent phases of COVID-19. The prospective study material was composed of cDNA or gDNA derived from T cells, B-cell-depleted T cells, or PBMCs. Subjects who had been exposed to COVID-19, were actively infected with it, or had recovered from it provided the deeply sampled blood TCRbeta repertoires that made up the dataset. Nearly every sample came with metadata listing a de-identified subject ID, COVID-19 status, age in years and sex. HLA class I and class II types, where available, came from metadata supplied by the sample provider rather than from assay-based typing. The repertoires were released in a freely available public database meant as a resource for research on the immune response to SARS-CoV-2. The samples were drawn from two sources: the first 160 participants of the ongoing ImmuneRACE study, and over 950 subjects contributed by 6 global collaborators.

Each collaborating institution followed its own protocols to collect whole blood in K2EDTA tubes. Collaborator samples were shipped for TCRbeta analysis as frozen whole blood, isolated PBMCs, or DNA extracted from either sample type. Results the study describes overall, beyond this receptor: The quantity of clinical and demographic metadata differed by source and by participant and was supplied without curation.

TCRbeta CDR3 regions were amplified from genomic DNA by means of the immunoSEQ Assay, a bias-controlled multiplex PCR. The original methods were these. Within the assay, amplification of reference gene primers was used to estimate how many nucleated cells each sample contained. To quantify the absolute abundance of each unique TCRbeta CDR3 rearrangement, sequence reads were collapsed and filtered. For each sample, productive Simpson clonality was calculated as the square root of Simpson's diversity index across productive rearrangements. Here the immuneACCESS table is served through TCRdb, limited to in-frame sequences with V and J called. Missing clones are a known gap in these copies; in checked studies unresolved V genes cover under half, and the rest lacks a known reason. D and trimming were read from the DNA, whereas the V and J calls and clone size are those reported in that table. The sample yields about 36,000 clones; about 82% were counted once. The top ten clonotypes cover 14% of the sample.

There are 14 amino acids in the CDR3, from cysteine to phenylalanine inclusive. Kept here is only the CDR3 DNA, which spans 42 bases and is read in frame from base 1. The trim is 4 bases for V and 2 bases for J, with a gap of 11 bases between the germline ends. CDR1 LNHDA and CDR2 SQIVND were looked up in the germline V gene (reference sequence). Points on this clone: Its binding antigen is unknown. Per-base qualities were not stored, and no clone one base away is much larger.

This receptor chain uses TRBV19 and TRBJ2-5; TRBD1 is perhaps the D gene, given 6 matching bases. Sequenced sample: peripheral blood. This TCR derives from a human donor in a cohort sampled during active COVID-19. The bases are TGTGCCAGTAGTAAGGCAGGACAGCAAGAGACCCAGTACTTC. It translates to CASSKAGQQETQYF.